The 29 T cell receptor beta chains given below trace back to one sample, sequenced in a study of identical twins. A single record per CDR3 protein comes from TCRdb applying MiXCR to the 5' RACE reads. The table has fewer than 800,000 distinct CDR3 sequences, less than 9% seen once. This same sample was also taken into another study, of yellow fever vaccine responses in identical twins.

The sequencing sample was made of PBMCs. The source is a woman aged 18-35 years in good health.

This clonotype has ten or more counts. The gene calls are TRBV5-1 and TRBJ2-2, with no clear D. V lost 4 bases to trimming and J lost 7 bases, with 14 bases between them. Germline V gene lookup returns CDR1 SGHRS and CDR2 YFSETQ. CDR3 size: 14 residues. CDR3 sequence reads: CASSPGSFGGELFF. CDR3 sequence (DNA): TGCGCCAGCAGCCCCGGGTCGTTTGGCGGGGAGCTGTTTTTT. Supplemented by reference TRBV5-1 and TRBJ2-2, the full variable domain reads KAGVTQTPRYLIKTRGQQVTLSCSPISGHRSVSWYQQTPGQGLQFLFEYFSETQRNKGNFPGRFSGRQFSNSRSEMNVSTLELGDSALYLCASSPGSFGGELFFGEGSRLTVL.

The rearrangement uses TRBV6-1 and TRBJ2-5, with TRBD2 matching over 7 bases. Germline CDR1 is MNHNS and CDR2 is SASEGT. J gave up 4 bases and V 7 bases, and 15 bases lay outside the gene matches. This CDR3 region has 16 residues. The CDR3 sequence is CASTHKKDREGETQYF. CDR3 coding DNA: TGTGCCAGCACTCACAAGAAGGATAGGGAGGGAGAGACCCAGTACTTC.

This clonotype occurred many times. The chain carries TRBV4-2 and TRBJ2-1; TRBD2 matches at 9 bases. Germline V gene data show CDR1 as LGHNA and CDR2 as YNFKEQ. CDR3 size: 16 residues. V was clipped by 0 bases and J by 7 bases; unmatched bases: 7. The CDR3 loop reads CASSQEWGSGSNEQFF. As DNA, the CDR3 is TGTGCCAGCAGCCAAGAGTGGGGTAGCGGGAGTAATGAGCAGTTCTTC.

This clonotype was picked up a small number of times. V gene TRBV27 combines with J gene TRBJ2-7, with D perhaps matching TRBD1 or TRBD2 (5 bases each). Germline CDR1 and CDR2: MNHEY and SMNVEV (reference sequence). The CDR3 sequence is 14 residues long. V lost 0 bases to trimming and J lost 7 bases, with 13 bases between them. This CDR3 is CASSLSPDWGEQYF. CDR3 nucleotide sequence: TGTGCCAGCAGTTTATCCCCCGACTGGGGGGAGCAGTACTTC.

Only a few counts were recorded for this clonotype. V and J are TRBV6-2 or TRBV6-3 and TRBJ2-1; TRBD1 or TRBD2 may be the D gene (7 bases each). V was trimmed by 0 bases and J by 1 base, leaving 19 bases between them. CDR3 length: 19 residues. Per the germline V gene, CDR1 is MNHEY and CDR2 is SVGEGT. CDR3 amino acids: CASSYSLGARGGSYNEQFF. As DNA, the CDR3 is TGTGCCAGCAGTTACTCGTTGGGGGCCAGGGGGGGGTCCTACAATGAGCAGTTCTTC.

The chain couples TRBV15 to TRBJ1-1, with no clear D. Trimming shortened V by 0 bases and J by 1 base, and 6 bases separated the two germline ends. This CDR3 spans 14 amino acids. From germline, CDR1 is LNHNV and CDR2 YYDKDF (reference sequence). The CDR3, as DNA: TGTGCCACCAGCAGAGATTATGCGAACACTGAAGCTTTCTTT. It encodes CATSRDYANTEAFF.

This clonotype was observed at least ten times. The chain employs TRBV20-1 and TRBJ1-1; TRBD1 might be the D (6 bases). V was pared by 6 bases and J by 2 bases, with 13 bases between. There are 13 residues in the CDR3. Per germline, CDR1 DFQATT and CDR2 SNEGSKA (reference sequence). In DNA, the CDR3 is TGCAGTGCGCGGACAGAACTTAACACTGAAGCTTTCTTT. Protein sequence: CSARTELNTEAFF.

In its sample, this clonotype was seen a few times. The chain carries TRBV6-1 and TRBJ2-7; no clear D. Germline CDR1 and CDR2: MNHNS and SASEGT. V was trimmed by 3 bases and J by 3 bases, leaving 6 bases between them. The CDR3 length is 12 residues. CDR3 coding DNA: TGTGCCAGCAGTGATGACGGCTACGAGCAGTACGTC. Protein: CASSDDGYEQYV.

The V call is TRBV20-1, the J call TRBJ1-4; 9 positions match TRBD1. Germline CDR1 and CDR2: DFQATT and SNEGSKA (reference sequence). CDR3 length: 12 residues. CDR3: CRTGQGNEKLFF. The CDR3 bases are TGCAGGACGGGACAGGGTAATGAAAAACTGTTTTTT.

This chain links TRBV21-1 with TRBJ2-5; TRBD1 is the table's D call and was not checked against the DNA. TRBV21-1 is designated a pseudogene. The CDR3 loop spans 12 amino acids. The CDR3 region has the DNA TGTGCCAGCAGCTCACGACGGGAAGTCCAGTACTTC. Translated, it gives CASSSRREVQYF.

In DNA form, the CDR3 reads TGTGCCAGCAGCTTGAAGGACCCAGGGAGGTATGGCTACACCTTC. Translated, it gives CASSLKDPGRYGYTF. The chain is built from TRBV5-6 and TRBJ1-2, with a tentative D call TRBD1 (5 bases). Germline lookup yields CDR1 SGHDT and CDR2 YYEEEE. V was pared by 1 base and J by 5 bases, with 15 bases between. This CDR3 spans 15 amino acids.

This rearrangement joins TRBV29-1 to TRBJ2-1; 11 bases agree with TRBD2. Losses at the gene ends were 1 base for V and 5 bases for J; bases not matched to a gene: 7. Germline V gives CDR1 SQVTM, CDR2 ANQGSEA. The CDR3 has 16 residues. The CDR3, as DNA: TGCAGCGTTGAAGGGGGGACTAGCGGAGATAACAATGAGCAGTTCTTC. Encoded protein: CSVEGGTSGDNNEQFF.

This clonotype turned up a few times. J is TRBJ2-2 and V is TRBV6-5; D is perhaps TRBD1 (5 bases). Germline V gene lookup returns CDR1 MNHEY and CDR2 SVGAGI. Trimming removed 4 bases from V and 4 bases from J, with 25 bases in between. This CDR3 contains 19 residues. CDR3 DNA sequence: TGTGCCAGCAGTTCGACCGTGGAGCAGGGCCCCACGGGCACCGGGGAGCTGTTTTTT. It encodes CASSSTVEQGPTGTGELFF.

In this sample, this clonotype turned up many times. CDR3 coding DNA: TGTGCCAGCAGTTACTCGATTCAGTTGTATGGCTACACCTTC. Translating gives CASSYSIQLYGYTF. The chain has TRBV6-5 and TRBJ1-2; the D is unclear. The V and J ends lost 0 bases and 5 bases respectively, with 10 bases between them. Germline assignment: CDR1 MNHEY and CDR2 SVGAGI. This CDR3 region has 14 residues.

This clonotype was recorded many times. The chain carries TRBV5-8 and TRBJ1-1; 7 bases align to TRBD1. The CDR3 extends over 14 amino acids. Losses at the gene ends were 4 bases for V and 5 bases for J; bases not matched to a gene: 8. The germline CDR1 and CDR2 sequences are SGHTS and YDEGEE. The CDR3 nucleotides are TGTGCCAGCAGCACGGTAGGGGGCAGGACTGAAGCTTTCTTT. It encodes CASSTVGGRTEAFF.

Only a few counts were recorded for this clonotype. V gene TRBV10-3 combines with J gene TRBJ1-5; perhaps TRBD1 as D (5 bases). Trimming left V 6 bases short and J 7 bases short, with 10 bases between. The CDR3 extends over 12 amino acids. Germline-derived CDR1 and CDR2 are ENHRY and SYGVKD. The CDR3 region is CAISSGGQPQHF. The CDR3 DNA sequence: TGTGCCATCAGCTCGGGGGGACAGCCCCAGCATTTT.

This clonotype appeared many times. CDR3 coding DNA: TGCGCCAGCAGCTTTTGGACTGGTAATGAGCAGTTCTTC. This gives the protein CASSFWTGNEQFF. The gene calls are TRBV5-1 and TRBJ2-1, with a weak D call TRBD2 (5 bases). CDR1 is SGHRS and CDR2 is YFSETQ in the germline V gene. The CDR3 extends over 13 amino acids. Trimming removed 2 bases from V and 7 bases from J, with 10 bases in between.

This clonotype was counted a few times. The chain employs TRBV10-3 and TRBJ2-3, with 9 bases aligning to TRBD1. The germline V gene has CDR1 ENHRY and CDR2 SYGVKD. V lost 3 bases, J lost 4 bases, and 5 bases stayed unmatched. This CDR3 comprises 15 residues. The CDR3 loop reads CAISDGGQGADTQYF. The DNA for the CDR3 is TGTGCCATCAGTGACGGGGGACAGGGCGCAGATACGCAGTATTTT.

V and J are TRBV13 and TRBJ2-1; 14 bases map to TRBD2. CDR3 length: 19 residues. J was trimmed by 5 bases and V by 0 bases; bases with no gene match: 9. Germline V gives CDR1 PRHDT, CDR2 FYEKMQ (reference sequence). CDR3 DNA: TGTGCCAGCAGCTTAGGCACCGGACTAGCGGGGGGCACCAACAATGAGCAGTTCTTC. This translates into CASSLGTGLAGGTNNEQFF. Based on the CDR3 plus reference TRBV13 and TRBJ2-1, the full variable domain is AAGVIQSPRHLIKEKRETATLKCYPIPRHDTVYWYQQGPGQDPQFLISFYEKMQSDKGSIPDRFSAQQFSDYHSELNMSSLELGDSALYFCASSLGTGLAGGTNNEQFFGPGTRLTVL.

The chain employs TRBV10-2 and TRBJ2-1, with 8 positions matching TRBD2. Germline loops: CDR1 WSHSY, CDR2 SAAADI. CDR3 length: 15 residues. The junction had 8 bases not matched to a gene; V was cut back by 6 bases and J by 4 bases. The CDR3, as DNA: TGCGCCAGCAGACCCGGGACTAGGACGTACAATGAGCAGTTCTTC. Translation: CASRPGTRTYNEQFF.

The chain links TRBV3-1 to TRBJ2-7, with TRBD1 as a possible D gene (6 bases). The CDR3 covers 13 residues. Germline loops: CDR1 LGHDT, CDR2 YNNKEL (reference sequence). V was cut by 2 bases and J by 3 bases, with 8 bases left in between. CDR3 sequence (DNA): TGTGCCAGCAGCCAAAGGACAGACTACGAGCAGTACTTC. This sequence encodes CASSQRTDYEQYF.

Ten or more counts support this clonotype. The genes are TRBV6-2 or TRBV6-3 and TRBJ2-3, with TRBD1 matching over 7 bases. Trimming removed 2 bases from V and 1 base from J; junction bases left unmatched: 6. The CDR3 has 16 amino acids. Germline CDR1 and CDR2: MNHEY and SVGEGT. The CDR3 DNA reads TGTGCCAGCAGTTACACACAGGGACAGCGCACAGATACGCAGTATTTT. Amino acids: CASSYTQGQRTDTQYF.

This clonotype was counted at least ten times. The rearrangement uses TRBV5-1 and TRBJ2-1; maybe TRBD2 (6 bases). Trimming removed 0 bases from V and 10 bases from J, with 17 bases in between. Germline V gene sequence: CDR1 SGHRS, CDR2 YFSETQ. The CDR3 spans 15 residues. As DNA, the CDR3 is TGCGCCAGCAGCTTGGCCTCGGGGGTCCCAGAGGAGCAGTTCTTC. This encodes CASSLASGVPEEQFF. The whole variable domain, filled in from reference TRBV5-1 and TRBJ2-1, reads KAGVTQTPRYLIKTRGQQVTLSCSPISGHRSVSWYQQTPGQGLQFLFEYFSETQRNKGNFPGRFSGRQFSNSRSEMNVSTLELGDSALYLCASSLASGVPEEQFFGPGTRLTVL.

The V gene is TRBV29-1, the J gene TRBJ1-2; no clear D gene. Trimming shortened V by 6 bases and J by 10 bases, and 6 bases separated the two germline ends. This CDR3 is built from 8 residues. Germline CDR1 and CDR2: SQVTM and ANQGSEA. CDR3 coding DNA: TGCAGCGTGAATGACTACACCTTC. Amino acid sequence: CSVNDYTF.

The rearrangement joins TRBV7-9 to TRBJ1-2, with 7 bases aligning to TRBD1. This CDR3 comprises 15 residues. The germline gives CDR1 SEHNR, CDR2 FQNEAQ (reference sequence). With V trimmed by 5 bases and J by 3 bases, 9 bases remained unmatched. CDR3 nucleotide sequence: TGTGCCAGCAGCCCAAAGACAGGGTTTCACTATGGCTACACCTTC. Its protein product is CASSPKTGFHYGYTF.

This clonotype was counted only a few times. CDR3: CASSSPHKTQYF. CDR3 DNA sequence: TGTGCCAGCAGTTCCCCCCACAAAACGCAGTATTTT. The chain combines TRBV27 with TRBJ2-3; no clear D gene. Germline V lookup: CDR1 MNHEY, CDR2 SMNVEV (reference sequence). V was pared by 4 bases and J by 9 bases, with 11 bases between. The CDR3 length is 12 residues.

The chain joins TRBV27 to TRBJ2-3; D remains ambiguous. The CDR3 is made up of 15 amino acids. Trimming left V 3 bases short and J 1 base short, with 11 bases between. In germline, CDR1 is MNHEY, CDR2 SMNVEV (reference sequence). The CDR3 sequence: CASSFGQFGTDTQYF. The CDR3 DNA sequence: TGTGCCAGCAGTTTTGGGCAGTTCGGCACAGATACGCAGTATTTT.

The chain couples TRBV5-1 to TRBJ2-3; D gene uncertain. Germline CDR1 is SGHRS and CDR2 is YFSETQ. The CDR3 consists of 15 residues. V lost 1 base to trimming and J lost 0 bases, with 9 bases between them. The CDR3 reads CASSLWIPSTDTQYF. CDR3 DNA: TGCGCCAGCAGCTTGTGGATTCCTAGCACAGATACGCAGTATTTT.

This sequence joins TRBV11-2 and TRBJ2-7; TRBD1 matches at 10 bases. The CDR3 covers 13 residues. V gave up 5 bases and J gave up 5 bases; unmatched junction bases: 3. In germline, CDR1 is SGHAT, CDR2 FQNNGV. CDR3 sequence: CASSRDRGDEQYV. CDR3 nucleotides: TGTGCCAGCAGCCGGGACAGGGGAGACGAGCAGTACGTC.